This paragraph reports one T cell receptor (beta chain). The antigen is unknown. Regarding time point: pre-treatment baseline. This entry belongs to a study of blood T cell dynamics during melanoma immunotherapy. Study context: Metastatic melanoma patients received first-line pembrolizumab or nivolumab plus ipilimumab. Study results and caveats: PBMC repertoires of eventual disease-control patients split at W3 into clonality or diversity gains.

Libraries were prepared by immunoSEQ multiplex PCR; TCRdb keeps only in-frame clonotypes and omits some of them. The profile covers 9,000 to 13,000 clones, with around 89% appearing a single time and 9.5% to 13% taken by the ten largest. The source was blood, collected from a patient treated with checkpoint blockade. The TCR sequence derives from a human donor with melanoma.

CDR3 sequence reads: CASSFWRNEQFF. The DNA for the CDR3 is TGTGCCAGCAGTTTCTGGAGGAATGAGCAGTTCTTC. V and J are TRBV2 and TRBJ2-1; weak D call: TRBD2 (5 bases). The germline V gene encodes CDR1 SNHLY and CDR2 FYNNEI. The CDR3 has 12 amino acids. The V end lost 5 bases, the J end lost 7 bases, and 9 bases lay between the germline ends.